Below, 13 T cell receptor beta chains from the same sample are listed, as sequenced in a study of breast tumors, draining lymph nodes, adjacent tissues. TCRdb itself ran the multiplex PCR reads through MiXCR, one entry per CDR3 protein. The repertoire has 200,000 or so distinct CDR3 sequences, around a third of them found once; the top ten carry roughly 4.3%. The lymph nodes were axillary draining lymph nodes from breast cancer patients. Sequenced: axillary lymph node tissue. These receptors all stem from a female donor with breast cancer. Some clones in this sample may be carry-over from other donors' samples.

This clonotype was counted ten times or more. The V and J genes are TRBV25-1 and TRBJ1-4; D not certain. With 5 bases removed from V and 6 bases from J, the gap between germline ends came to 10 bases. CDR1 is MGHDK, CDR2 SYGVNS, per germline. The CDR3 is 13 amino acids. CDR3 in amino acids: CASSPWEDEKLFF. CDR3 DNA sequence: TGTGCCAGCAGTCCCTGGGAGGATGAAAAACTGTTTTTT.

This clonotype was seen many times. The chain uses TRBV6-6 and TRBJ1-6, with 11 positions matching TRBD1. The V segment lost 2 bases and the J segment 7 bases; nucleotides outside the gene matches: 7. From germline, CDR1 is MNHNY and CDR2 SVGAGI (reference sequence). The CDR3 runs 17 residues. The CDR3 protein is CASSYRGTGGPNSPLHF. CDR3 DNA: TGTGCCAGCAGTTACAGAGGGACAGGGGGTCCAAATTCACCCCTCCACTTT.

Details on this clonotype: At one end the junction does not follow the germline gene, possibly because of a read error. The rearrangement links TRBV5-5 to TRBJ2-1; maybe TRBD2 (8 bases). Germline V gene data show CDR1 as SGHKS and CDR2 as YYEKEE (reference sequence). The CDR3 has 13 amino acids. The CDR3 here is CASNVAGQSLHYF. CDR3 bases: TGTGCCAGCAACGTAGCGGGACAGTCCCTCCATTATTTC.

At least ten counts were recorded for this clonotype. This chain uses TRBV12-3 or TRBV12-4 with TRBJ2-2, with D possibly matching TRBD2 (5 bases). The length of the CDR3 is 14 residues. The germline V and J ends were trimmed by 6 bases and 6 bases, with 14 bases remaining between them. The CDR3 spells CASSFTSPSGELFF. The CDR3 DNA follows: TGTGCCAGCAGCTTTACTAGTCCCTCCGGGGAGCTGTTTTTT.

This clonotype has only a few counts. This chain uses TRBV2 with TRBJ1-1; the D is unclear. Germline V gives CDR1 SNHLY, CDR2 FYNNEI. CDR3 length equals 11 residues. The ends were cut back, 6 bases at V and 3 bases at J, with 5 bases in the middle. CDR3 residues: CASSQYTEAFF. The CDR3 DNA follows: TGTGCCAGCAGCCAGTACACTGAAGCTTTCTTT. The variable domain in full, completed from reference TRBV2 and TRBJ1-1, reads EPEVTQTPSHQVTQMGQEVILRCVPISNHLYFYWYRQILGQKVEFLVSFYNNEISEKSEIFDDQFSVERPDGSNFTLKIRSTKLEDSAMYFCASSQYTEAFFGQGTRLTVV.

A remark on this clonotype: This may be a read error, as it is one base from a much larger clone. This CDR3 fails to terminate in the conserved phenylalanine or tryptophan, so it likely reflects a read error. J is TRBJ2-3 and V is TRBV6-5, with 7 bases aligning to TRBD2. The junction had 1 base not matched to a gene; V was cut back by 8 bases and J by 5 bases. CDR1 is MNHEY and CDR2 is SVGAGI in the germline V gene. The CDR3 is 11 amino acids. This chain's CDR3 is CASGGEDTQYL. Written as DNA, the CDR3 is TGTGCCAGCGGGGGGGAAGATACGCAGTATCTT.

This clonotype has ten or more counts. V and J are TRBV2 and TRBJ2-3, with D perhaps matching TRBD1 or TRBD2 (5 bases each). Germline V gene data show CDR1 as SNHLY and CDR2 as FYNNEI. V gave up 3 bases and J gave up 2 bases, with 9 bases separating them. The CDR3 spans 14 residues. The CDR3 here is CASSDRGFTDTQYF. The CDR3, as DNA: TGTGCCAGCAGTGATCGGGGCTTCACAGATACGCAGTATTTT.

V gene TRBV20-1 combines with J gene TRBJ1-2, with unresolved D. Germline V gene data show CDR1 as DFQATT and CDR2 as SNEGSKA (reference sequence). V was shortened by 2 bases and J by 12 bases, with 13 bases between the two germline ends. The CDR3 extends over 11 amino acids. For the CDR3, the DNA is TGCAGTGCTAGAAAGACGGGATATGACACCTTC. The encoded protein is CSARKTGYDTF.

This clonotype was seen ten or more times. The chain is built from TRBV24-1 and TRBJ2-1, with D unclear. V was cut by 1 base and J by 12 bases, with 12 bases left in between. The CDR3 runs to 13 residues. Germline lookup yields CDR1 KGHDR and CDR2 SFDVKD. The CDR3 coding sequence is TGTGCCACCAGTGATTTTCGAGACCCTCGGCAGTTCTTC. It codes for CATSDFRDPRQFF.

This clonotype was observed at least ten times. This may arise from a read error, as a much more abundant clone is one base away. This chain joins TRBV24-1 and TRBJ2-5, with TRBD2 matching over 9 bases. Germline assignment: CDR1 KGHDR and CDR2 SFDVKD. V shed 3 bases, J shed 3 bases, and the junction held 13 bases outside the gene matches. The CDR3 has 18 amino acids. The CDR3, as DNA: TGTGCCACCAGTGATCCTGAGGGGCCAGCGGGAGGAGAAGAGACCCAGTACTTC. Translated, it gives CATSDPEGPAGGEETQYF.

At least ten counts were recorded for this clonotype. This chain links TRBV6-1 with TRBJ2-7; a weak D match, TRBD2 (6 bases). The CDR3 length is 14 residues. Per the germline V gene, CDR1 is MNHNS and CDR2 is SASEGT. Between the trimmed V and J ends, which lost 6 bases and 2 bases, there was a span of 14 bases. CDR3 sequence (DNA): TGTGCCAGCAGGGGAGTAGCGGCACCCTACGAGCAGTACTTC. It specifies CASRGVAAPYEQYF.

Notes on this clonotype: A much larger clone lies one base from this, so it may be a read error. The DNA of the CDR3 is TGTGCCATCAGCGACACACTTGGTACAGGGCCCGGGGATACGCAGTATTTT. Its protein product is CAISDTLGTGPGDTQYF. V and J are TRBV10-3 and TRBJ2-3, with D tentatively TRBD1 (6 bases). Germline V CDR1 and CDR2: ENHRY, SYGVKD. The CDR3 has 17 amino acids. V was cut by 6 bases and J by 6 bases, with 25 bases left in between.

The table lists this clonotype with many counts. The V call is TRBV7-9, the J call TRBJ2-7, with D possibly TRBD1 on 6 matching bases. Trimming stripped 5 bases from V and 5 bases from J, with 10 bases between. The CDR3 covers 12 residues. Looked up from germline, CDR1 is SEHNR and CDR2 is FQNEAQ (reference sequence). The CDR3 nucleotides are TGTGCCAGCAGCCAGAACAGGGACGAGCAGTACTTC. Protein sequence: CASSQNRDEQYF.